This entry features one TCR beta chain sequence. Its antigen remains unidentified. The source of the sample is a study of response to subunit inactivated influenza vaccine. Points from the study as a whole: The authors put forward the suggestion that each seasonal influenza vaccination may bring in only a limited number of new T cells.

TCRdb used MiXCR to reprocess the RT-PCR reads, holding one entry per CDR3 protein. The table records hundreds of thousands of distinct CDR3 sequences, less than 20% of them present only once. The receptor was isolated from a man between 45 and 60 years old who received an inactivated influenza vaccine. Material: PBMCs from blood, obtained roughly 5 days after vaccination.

In nucleotides, the CDR3 is TGCAGTGCTAGCGAAGGGGGAAGTTATAGCAATCAGCCCCAGCATTTT. It yields the protein CSASEGGSYSNQPQHF. The chain combines TRBV20-1 with TRBJ1-5, with TRBD1 as a possible D gene (6 bases). The germline CDR1 and CDR2 sequences are DFQATT and SNEGSKA (reference sequence). The ends were cut back, 3 bases at V and 0 bases at J, with 15 bases in the middle. CDR3 length equals 16 residues.